Listed below are T cell receptor beta chains from one sample, sequenced in a study of CXCR3-negative and CXCR3-positive naive CD8 T cells. TCRdb reprocessed the 5' RACE reads; each CDR3 protein has one entry and no DNA is given. The table lists about 48,000 distinct CDR3 sequences, with about 15% in the top ten. The source material was memory CD8+ T cells from blood. These receptors all stem from a human donor in good health. Some clones in this sample may be carry-over from other donors' samples. Both conserved end residues are part of each CDR3. Not every row has a clone size; where given, it reads once, few, many or a size class.

cdr3_aa clone_size j_call v_call cdr3_length
CSASGSNTGELFF NA TRBJ2-2 TRBV29-1 13
CASSPDWTSNQPQHF NA TRBJ1-5 TRBV7-9 15
CASSEAPGTSKGTDTQYF NA TRBJ2-3 TRBV2 18
CATSIRQGAEAGELFF NA TRBJ2-2 TRBV15 16
CSARDPASGVGTQYF NA TRBJ2-5 TRBV20-1 15
CASSWTSGAETQYF NA TRBJ2-5 TRBV7-2 14
CASSDSDTDTQYF NA TRBJ2-3 TRBV6-4 13
CSSGGASSYNEQFF NA TRBJ2-1 TRBV29-1 14
CASSQAGGTDTQYF NA TRBJ2-3 TRBV6-4 14
CASSISGGPNLAQHF NA TRBJ1-5 TRBV19 15
CASSLGGGTYEQYF NA TRBJ2-7 TRBV7-2 14
CASSEAGQLTDTQYF NA TRBJ2-3 TRBV9 15
CASSLGRNEQYF NA TRBJ2-7 TRBV7-3 12
CASSQDQTSTDTQYF NA TRBJ2-3 TRBV4-1 15
CSVLSGRNYEQYF NA TRBJ2-7 TRBV29-1 13
CASSRRDNEFLAKNIQYF NA TRBJ2-4 TRBV18 18
CASIDRGINEQYF NA TRBJ2-7 TRBV28 13
CASRHAGSSYNEQFF NA TRBJ2-1 TRBV7-2 15
CASSDGYGYTF medium-sized TRBJ1-2 TRBV25-1 11
CASSQGGQGSYNEQFF NA TRBJ2-1 TRBV4-3 16
CASSRYQETQYF NA TRBJ2-5 TRBV18 12
CASSLEGEIYNEQFF NA TRBJ2-1 TRBV28 15
CASSLYRRSSYNEQFF NA TRBJ2-1 TRBV28 16
CASSVAGNPGNEQFF NA TRBJ2-1 TRBV9 15
CASSQVGEGTGPIF NA TRBJ1-1 TRBV4-2 14
CASSLSGGPAQFF NA TRBJ2-1 TRBV2 13
CASSLATANEQFF NA TRBJ2-1 TRBV7-7 13
CASSQDRGLNLNTGELFF NA TRBJ2-2 TRBV4-1 18
CASSLLGAELSTDTQYF NA TRBJ2-3 TRBV7-9 17
CASRWGYNEQFF NA TRBJ2-1 TRBV2 12
CSDGQGLGYGYTF NA TRBJ1-2 TRBV29-1 13
CASSRMGQGAVTDTQYF NA TRBJ2-3 TRBV7-6 17
CASSKNPGPNTEAFF NA TRBJ1-1 TRBV21-1 15
CASSQGTQPQHF NA TRBJ1-5 TRBV14 12
CASSFGTFYGYTF NA TRBJ1-2 TRBV27 13
CASSEAGAYNEQFF NA TRBJ2-1 TRBV6-4 14
CASSPTPDIYQETQYF NA TRBJ2-5 TRBV4-1 16
CSARDLGGGSYEQYF NA TRBJ2-7 TRBV20-1 15
CAISGRENYNEQFF NA TRBJ2-1 TRBV10-3 14
CASSSYGVGTEAFF NA TRBJ1-1 TRBV28 14